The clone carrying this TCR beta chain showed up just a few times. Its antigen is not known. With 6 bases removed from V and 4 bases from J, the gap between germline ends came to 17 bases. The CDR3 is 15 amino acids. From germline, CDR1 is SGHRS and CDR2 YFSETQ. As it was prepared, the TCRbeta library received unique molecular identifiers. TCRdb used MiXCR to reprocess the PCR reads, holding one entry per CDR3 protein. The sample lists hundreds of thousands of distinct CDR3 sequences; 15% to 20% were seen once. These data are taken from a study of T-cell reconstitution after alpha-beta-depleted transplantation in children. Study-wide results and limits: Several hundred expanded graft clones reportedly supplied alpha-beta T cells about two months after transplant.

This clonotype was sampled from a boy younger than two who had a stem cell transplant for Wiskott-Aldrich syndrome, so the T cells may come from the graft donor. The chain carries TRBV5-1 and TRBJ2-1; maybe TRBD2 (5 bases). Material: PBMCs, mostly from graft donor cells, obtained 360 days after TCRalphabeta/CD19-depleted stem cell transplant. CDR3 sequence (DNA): TGCGCCAGCAATCCCCGGGAAAGGCGATACAATGAGCAGTTCTTC. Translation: CASNPRERRYNEQFF.